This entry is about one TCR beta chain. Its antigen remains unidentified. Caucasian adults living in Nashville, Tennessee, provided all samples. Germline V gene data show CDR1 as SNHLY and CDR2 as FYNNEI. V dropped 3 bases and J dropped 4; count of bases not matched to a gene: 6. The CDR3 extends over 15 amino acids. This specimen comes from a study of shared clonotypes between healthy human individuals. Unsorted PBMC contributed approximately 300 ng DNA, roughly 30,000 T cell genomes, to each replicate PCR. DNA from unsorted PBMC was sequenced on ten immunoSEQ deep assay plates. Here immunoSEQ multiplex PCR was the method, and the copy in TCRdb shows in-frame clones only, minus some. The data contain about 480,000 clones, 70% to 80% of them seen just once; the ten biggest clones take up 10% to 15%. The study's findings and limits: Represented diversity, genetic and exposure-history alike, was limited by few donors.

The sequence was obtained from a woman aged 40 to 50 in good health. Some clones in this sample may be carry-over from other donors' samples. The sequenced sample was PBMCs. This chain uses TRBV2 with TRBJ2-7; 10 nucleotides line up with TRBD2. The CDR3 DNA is TGTGCCAGCAGTGAGCTGACTAGCGGGCCGTACGAGCAGTACTTC. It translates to CASSELTSGPYEQYF.